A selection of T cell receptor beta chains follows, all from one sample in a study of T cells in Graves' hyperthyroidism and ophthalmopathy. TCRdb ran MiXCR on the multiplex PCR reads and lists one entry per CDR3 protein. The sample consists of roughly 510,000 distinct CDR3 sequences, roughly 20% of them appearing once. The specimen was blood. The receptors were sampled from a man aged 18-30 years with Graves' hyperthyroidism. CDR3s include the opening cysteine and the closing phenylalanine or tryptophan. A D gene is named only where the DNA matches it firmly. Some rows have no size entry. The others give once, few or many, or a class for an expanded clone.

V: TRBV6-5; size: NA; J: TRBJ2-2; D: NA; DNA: TGTGCCAGCAGTTACTCGAGGGGGACCACCGGGGAGCTGTTTTTT; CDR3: CASSYSRGTTGELFF
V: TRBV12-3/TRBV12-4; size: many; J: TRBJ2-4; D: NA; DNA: TGTGCCAGCAGTTCCGCCGGCCTCAAAAACATTCAGTACTTC; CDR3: CASSSAGLKNIQYF
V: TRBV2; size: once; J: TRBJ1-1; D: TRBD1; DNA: TGTGCCAGCAGGGGACAGGGGAGGAGCACTGAAGCTTTCTTT; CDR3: CASRGQGRSTEAFF
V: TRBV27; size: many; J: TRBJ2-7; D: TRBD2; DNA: TGTGCCAGCAGTCCGGGGACTAGCGGGGGGAGGGTGCAGTACTTC; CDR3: CASSPGTSGGRVQYF
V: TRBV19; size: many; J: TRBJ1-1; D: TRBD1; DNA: TGTGCCAGTAGTAGGGGGGGACAGGGGACTAAGAACACTGAAGCTTTCTTT; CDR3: CASSRGGQGTKNTEAFF
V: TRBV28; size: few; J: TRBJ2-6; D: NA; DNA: TGTGCCAGCAGTTCGGTTATTGGCGGGGCCAACGTCCTGACTTTC; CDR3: CASSSVIGGANVLTF
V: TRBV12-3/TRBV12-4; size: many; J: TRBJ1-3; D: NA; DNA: TGTGCCAGCAGGAACACAGGGAGTGGAAACACCATATATTTT; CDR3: CASRNTGSGNTIYF
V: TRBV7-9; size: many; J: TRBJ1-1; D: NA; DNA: TGTGCCATCGACTTCAGGGCGTCTGAAGCTTTCTTT; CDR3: CAIDFRASEAFF
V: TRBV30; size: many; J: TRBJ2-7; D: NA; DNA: TGTGCCTGGCAGCGCCAGGTCCGCGGCGAGCAGTACTTC; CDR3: CAWQRQVRGEQYF
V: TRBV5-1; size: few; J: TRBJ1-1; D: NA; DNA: TGCGCCAGCAGCTTACAAGGGTGGTCGACTGAAGCTTTCTTT; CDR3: CASSLQGWSTEAFF
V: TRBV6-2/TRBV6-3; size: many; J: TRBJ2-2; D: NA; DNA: TGTGCCAGCAGTTTTAAGGGTCAGGACACCGGGGAGCTGTTTTTT; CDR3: CASSFKGQDTGELFF
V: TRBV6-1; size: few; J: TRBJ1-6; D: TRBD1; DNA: TGTGCCAGCAGTACAGCCCGGGACAGTCGATCACCCCTCCACTTT; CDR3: CASSTARDSRSPLHF
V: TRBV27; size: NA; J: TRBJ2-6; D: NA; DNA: TGTGCCAGCAGCTCCTTCCTTGGGGCCAACGTCCTGACTTTC; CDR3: CASSSFLGANVLTF
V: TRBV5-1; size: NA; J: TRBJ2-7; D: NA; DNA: TGCGCCAGCAGCTTGACGACTTACCACGAGCAGTACTTC; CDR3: CASSLTTYHEQYF
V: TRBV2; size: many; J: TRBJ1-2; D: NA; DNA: TGTGCCAGCAGTGTCCTGGAGGGCCTGGGTGGCTACACCTTC; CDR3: CASSVLEGLGGYTF
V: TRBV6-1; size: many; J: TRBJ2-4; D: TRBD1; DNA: TGTGCCAGCAGTGAAAGGGACAGGGGCCTAACCAAAAACATTCAGTACTTC; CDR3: CASSERDRGLTKNIQYF
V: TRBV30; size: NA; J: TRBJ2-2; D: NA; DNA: TGTGCCTGGCTGGGGGTGGGCGGGGAGCTGTTTTTT; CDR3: CAWLGVGGELFF
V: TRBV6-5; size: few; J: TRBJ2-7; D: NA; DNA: TGTGCCAGCAGTTACGGTCCTAGCGCAAGCTCCTACGAGCAGTACTTC; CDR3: CASSYGPSASSYEQYF
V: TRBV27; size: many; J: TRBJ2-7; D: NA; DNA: TGTGCCAGCAGTTTAGGGGGCGCGGTCTACGAGCAGTACTTC; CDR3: CASSLGGAVYEQYF
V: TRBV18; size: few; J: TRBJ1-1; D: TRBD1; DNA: TGTGCCAGCTCACCTCGGACAGGGTTTCTGAACACTGAAGCTTTCTTT; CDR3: CASSPRTGFLNTEAFF
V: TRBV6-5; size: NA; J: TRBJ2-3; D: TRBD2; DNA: TGTGCCAGCAGTTCTGCTCTAGCGGGGGGCGCAGATACGCAGTATTTT; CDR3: CASSSALAGGADTQYF
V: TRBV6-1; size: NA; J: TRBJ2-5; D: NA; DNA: TGTGCCAGCAGTGTAGCCGAGAGAACCCAGTACTTC; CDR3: CASSVAERTQYF
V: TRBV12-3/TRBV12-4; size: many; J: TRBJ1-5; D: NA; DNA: TGTGCCAGCAGTTTGACACCCGGTCAGCCCCAGCATTTT; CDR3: CASSLTPGQPQHF
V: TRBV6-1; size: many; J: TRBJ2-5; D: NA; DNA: TGTGCCAGCAGTGATCCAGGGGTAGAGACCCAGTACTTC; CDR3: CASSDPGVETQYF
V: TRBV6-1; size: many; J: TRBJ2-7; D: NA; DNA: TGTGCCAGCATGAAGAGACAGACCTCCTACGAGCAGTACTTC; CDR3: CASMKRQTSYEQYF
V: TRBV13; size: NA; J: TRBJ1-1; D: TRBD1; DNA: TGTGCCAGCAGCCCCAGGGGGGGCCCAGTCGAAGCTTTCTTT; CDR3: CASSPRGGPVEAFF
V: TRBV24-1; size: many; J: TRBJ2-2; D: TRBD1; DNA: TGTGCCACCAGTGAGCGGACAGGGATCACCGGGGAGCTGTTTTTT; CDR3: CATSERTGITGELFF
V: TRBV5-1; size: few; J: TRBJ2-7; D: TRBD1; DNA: TGCGCCAGCAGCATCGGACAGGTGAGGATGTACTCCGTCTACGAGCAGTACTTC; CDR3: CASSIGQVRMYSVYEQYF
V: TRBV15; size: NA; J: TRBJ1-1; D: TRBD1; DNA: TGTGCCACCAGCTTAACATTGGGACAGGGGGGAAGGAACACTGAAGCTTTCTTT; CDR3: CATSLTLGQGGRNTEAFF
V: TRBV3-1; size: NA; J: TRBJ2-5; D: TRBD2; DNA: TGTGCCAGCAGCCGTACTAACGGGGGGGCCCAAGAGACCCAGTACTTC; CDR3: CASSRTNGGAQETQYF
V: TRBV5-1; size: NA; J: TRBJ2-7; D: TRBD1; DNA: TGCGCCAGCAGCCCGTCCCCCCGGACAGGGAGCTCCTACGAGCAGTACTTC; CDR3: CASSPSPRTGSSYEQYF
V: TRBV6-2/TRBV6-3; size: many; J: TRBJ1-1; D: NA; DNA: TGTGCCAGCCTCGGAGGGGATGGGAACACTGAAGCTTTCTTT; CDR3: CASLGGDGNTEAFF
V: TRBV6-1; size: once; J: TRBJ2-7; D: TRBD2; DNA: TGTGCCAGCAGTCAGCGGGGGGGCACGAACGAGCAGTACTTC; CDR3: CASSQRGGTNEQYF
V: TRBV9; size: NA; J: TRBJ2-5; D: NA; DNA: TGTGCCAGCAGCGTATGGGGGGCTAGCGGAGAGACCCAGTACTTC; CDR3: CASSVWGASGETQYF
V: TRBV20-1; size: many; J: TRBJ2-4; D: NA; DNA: TGCAGTGCTAGAGATGACCTAGCCAAAAACATTCAGTACTTC; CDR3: CSARDDLAKNIQYF
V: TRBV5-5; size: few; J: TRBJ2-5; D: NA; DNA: TGTGCCAGCAGCTTTGACCCGGCGGGAGAGACCCAGTACTTC; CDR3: CASSFDPAGETQYF
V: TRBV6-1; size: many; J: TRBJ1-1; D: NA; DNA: TGTGCCAGCGGCCTTCCCATTGGGGGGGGCGGAACTGAAGCTTTCTTT; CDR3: CASGLPIGGGGTEAFF
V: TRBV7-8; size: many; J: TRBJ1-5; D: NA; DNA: TGTGCCAGCAGCTGGGGGGGAACTCTCAATCAGCCCCAGCATTTT; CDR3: CASSWGGTLNQPQHF
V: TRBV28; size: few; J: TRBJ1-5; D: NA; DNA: TGTGCCAGCAAATTGGGGGGCGGAAACAGACAGCCCCAACATTTT; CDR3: CASKLGGGNRQPQHF
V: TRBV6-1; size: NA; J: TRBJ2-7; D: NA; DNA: TGTGCCAGCAGTGGATCGGGCTACGAGCAGTACTTC; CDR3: CASSGSGYEQYF
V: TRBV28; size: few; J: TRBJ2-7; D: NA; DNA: TGTGCCAGCACCCCTTCTTGGGGGTCCCACGAGCAGTACTTC; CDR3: CASTPSWGSHEQYF
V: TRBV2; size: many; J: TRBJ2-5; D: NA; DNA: TGTGCCAGCAGTGACTACCAAGAGACCCAGTACTTC; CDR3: CASSDYQETQYF
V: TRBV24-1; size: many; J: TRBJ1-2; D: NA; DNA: TGTGCCACCAGTGATTCTTCAGGCTACACCTTC; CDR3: CATSDSSGYTF
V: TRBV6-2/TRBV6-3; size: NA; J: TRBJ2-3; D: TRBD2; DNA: TGTGCCAGCAGTTACTGGGGACTAGCCCCATCGAGCACAGATACGCAGTATTTT; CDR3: CASSYWGLAPSSTDTQYF
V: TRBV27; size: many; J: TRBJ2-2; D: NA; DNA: TGTGCCAGCAGTTTATGGGGGGAGAACACCGGGGAGCTGTTTTTT; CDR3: CASSLWGENTGELFF
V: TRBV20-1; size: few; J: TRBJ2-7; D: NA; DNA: TGCAGTGCTGGCGGCAGGTTCTACGAGCAGTACTTC; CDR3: CSAGGRFYEQYF
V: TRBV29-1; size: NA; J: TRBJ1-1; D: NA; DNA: TGCAGCGTTGGGGGGGCTGATAGGGACACTGAAGCTTTCTTT; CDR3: CSVGGADRDTEAFF
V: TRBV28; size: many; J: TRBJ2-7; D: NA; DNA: TGTGCCAGCAGAGCTGGCCAAGCGCACGAGCAGTACTTC; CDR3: CASRAGQAHEQYF
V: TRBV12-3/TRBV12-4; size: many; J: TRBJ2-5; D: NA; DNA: TGTGCCAGCAGTTGGGCGTACCAAGAGACCCAGTACTTC; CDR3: CASSWAYQETQYF
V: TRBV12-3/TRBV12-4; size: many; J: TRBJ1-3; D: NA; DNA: TGTGCCAGCAGTTTCGACAGTCTTTACAACACCATATATTTT; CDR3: CASSFDSLYNTIYF